This T cell receptor (beta chain) was found in a study of blood T cells in healthy people across ages. Study-wide context: The capture of about one barcoded beta molecule per two T cells was achieved by template switching.

A second PCR, run for roughly 7 to 12 cycles, used a sample-barcoded 5' primer plus a J-beta primer mix. Samples each returned at least 2.5 million CDR3-containing paired-end reads. TCRdb recomputed calls from the 5' RACE reads with MiXCR, one row per CDR3 protein. Here the sample spans hundreds of thousands of distinct CDR3 sequences, 55% to 70% being singletons. Study-level points and caveats: Roughly linear declines in TCR beta diversity per million T cells occurred with age.

CDR3 size: 13 residues. Per the germline V gene, CDR1 is SGHNT and CDR2 is YENEEA. This clonotype was recorded a few times. Its antigen is undetermined. Compared with germline, one end of the junction differs, possibly owing to a read error. This receptor was taken from a man aged 30 to 45 in good health. The chain combines TRBV11-3 with TRBJ2-1; the D gene is possibly TRBD2 (5 bases). Sequences were obtained from blood. CDR3 sequence (DNA): TGTGCCAGCAGCGTAGAGGGCGACAATGAGCAGTTCTTC. Translation gives CASSVEGDNEQFF.